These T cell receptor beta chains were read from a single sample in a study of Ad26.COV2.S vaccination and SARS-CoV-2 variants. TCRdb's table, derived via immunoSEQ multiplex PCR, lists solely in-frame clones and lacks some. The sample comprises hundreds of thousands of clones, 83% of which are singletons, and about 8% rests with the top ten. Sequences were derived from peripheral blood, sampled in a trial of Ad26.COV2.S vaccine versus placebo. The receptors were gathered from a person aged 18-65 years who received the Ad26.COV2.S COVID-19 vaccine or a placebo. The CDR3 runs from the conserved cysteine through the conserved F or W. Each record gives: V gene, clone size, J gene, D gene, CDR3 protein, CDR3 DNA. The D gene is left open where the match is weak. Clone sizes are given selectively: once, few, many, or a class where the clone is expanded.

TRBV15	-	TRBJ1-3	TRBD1	CATSRTGVSGNTIYF	TGTGCCACCAGCAGGACAGGGGTCTCTGGAAACACCATATATTTT
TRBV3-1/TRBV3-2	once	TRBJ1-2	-	CASSQGSQPGHNYGYTF	TGTGCCAGCAGCCAAGGTTCCCAACCAGGGCATAACTATGGCTACACCTTC
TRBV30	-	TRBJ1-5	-	CAWGDPQPQHF	TGTGCTTGGGGGGACCCCCAGCCCCAGCATTTT
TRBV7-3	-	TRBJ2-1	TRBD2	CASSLLAGVEQFF	TGTGCCAGCAGCCTCCTAGCGGGGGTGGAGCAGTTCTTC
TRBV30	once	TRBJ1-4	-	CAWSEGNEKLFF	TGTGCCTGGAGTGAGGGGAATGAAAAACTGTTTTTT
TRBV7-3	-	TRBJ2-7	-	CASSPHARGEQYF	TGTGCCAGCAGCCCGCACGCTAGAGGCGAGCAGTACTTC
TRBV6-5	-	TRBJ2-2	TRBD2	CASSLAGARTGELFF	TGTGCCAGCAGTCTAGCGGGGGCTAGGACCGGGGAGCTGTTTTTT
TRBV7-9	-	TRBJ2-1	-	CASSLINEQFF	TGTGCCAGCAGCCTCATAAATGAGCAGTTCTTC
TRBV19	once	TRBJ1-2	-	CASSIQGSYGYTF	TGTGCCAGTAGTATACAGGGGAGCTATGGCTACACCTTC
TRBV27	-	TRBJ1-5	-	CASSLVVGNQPQHF	TGTGCCAGCAGTTTGGTAGTGGGCAATCAGCCCCAGCATTTT
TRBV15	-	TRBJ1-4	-	CATSTNRYPATNEKLFF	TGTGCCACCAGCACAAACAGGTACCCGGCAACTAATGAAAAACTGTTTTTT
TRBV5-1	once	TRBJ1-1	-	CASSLDMNTEAFF	TGCGCCAGCAGCTTAGACATGAACACTGAAGCTTTCTTT
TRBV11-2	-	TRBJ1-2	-	CASSLSVPGSSGWYGYTF	TGTGCCAGCAGCTTATCAGTTCCAGGCAGCTCTGGGTGGTATGGCTACACCTTC
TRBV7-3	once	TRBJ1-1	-	CASSSQSLGVTEAFF	TGTGCCAGCAGCTCCCAATCGTTGGGGGTTACTGAAGCTTTCTTT
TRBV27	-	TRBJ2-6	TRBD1	CASTHRGSGANVLTF	TGTGCCAGCACTCACAGGGGTTCCGGGGCCAACGTCCTGACTTTC
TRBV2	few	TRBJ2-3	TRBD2	CASRVLAGRGDTQYF	TGTGCCAGCAGAGTACTAGCGGGGAGGGGAGATACGCAGTATTTT
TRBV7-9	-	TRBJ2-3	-	CASSFGQVITDTQYF	TGTGCCAGCAGCTTCGGCCAGGTTATAACAGATACGCAGTATTTT
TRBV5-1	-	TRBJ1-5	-	CASSSSINQPQHF	TGCGCCAGCAGTTCGAGCATAAATCAGCCCCAGCATTTT
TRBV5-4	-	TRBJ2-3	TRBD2	CASRQAGASDTQYF	TGTGCCAGCAGGCAAGCGGGAGCCTCAGATACGCAGTATTTT
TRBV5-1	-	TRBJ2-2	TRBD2	CASSFSAGANTGELFF	TGCGCCAGCAGCTTTTCAGCGGGAGCGAACACCGGGGAGCTGTTTTTT
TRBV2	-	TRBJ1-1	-	CASTLTLNTEAFF	TGTGCCAGCACCCTAACCCTGAACACTGAAGCTTTCTTT
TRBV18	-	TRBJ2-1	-	CASSPWSGSYNEQFF	TGTGCCAGCTCACCTTGGAGCGGCTCCTACAATGAGCAGTTCTTC
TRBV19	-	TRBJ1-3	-	CASSSGGSGNTIYF	TGTGCCAGTAGTAGTGGGGGCTCTGGAAACACCATATATTTT
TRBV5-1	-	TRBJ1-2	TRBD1	CASSPTTGVRAYTF	TGCGCCAGCAGCCCAACGACAGGGGTAAGAGCCTACACCTTC
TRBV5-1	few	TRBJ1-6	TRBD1	CASRWDRNSPLHF	TGCGCCAGCAGATGGGACAGAAATTCACCCCTCCACTTT
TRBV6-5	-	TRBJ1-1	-	CASSHRQTNTEAFF	TGTGCCAGCTCCCACCGTCAGACTAACACTGAAGCTTTCTTT
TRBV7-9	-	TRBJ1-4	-	CASSTREPNEKLFF	TGTGCCAGCAGCACGAGGGAACCCAATGAAAAACTGTTTTTT
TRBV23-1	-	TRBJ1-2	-	CASSPKTGLCSLANYGYTF	TGCGCCAGCAGTCCGAAAACGGGCCTCTGTTCCTTAGCTAACTATGGCTACACCTTC
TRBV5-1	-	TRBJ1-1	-	CASSFQRGYTEAFF	TGCGCCAGCAGCTTCCAACGGGGGTACACTGAAGCTTTCTTT
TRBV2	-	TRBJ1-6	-	CASSGWTYNSPLHF	TGTGCCAGCAGTGGGTGGACCTATAATTCACCCCTCCACTTT
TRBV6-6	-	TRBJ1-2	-	CASTRASRGYGYTF	TGTGCCAGCACCCGGGCTTCCAGAGGATATGGCTACACCTTC
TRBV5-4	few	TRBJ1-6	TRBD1	CASSLTGGQGVSSYNSPLHF	TGTGCCAGCAGCTTGACGGGGGGACAGGGGGTCAGCTCCTATAATTCACCCCTCCACTTT
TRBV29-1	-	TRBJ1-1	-	CSAGVFPGMNTEAFF	TGCAGCGCCGGAGTGTTCCCGGGTATGAACACTGAAGCTTTCTTT
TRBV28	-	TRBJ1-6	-	CASSLPGSVSSPLHF	TGTGCCAGCAGTTTACCCGGCTCCGTTAGTTCACCCCTCCACTTT
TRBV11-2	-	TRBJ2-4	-	CASSGNPWNIQYF	TGTGCCAGCAGCGGGAACCCCTGGAACATTCAGTACTTC
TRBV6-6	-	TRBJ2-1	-	CASRNTGFSSYNEQFF	TGTGCCAGCAGAAACACAGGGTTTTCCTCCTACAATGAGCAGTTCTTC
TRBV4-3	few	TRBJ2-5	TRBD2	CASSQEGTLAGGETQYF	TGCGCCAGCAGCCAAGAGGGGACACTAGCGGGGGGAGAGACCCAGTACTTC
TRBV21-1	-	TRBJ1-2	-	CASSKGGESGYTF	TGTGCCAGCAGCAAAGGAGGGGAGTCTGGCTACACCTTC
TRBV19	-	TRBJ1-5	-	CASSRRSKGGPYNQPQHF	TGTGCCAGTAGCAGACGTTCCAAGGGAGGACCCTATAATCAGCCCCAGCATTTT
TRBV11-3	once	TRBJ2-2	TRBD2	CASSSGLAGSLDTGELFF	TGTGCCAGCAGCTCGGGACTAGCGGGATCGCTAGACACCGGGGAGCTGTTTTTT
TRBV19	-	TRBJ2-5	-	CASSWGRETQYF	TGTGCCAGTAGCTGGGGGAGGGAGACCCAGTACTTC
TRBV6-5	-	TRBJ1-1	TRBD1	CASSRQGGNTEAFF	TGTGCCAGCAGCCGACAGGGTGGGAACACTGAAGCTTTCTTT
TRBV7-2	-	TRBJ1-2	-	CASSLGSFYGYTF	TGTGCCAGCAGCCTAGGGAGCTTTTATGGCTACACCTTC
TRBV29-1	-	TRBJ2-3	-	CSVEVEGGLGAQYF	TGCAGCGTTGAAGTCGAGGGGGGATTGGGGGCGCAGTATTTT
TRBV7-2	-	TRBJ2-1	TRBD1	CASSLRRQGRQFF	TGTGCCAGCAGCTTACGGAGACAGGGACGGCAGTTCTTC
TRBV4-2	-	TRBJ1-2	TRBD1	CASSQWSGTARGGYTF	TGTGCCAGCAGCCAATGGTCAGGGACAGCTAGGGGCGGCTACACCTTC
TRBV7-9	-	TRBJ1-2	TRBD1	CASSLSGQGGGYTF	TGTGCCAGCAGCTTATCCGGACAGGGGGGAGGCTACACCTTC
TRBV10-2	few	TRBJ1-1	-	CASSENSGTEAFF	TGCGCCAGCAGTGAAAATAGTGGCACTGAAGCTTTCTTT
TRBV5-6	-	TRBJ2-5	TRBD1	CASSSPGTEETQYF	TGTGCCAGCAGCTCGCCGGGGACAGAAGAGACCCAGTACTTC
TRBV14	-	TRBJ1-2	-	CASSPQGLYGYTF	TGTGCCAGCAGCCCACAGGGCCTCTATGGCTACACCTTC
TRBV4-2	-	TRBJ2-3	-	CASSQDGQGTDTQYF	TGTGCCAGCAGCCAAGACGGGCAGGGCACAGATACGCAGTATTTT
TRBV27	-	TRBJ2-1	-	CASSSGSVNEQFF	TGTGCCAGCAGTAGCGGCAGCGTGAATGAGCAGTTCTTC
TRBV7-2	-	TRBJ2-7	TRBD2	CASSLTSGGRYEQYF	TGTGCCAGCAGCTTGACTAGCGGGGGGCGGTACGAGCAGTACTTC
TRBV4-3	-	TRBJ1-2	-	CASSLGQVRYTF	TGCGCCAGCAGCCTTGGGCAGGTCCGATACACCTTC
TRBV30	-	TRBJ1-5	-	CAYIQGAGSSNQPQHF	TGTGCCTACATACAGGGCGCGGGAAGTAGCAATCAGCCCCAGCATTTT
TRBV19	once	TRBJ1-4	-	CASSKAGTREKLFF	TGTGCCAGTAGCAAGGCAGGGACTCGGGAAAAACTGTTTTTT
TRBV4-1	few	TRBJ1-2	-	CASSHSGQSYGYTF	TGCGCCAGCAGCCACTCAGGACAGAGCTATGGCTACACCTTC
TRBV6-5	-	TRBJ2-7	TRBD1	CASRRTGGTVEQYF	TGTGCCAGCAGGAGGACAGGTGGAACGGTCGAGCAGTACTTC
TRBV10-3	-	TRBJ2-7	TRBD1	CATRTGVLEQYF	TGTGCCACCAGGACAGGGGTTCTCGAGCAGTACTTC
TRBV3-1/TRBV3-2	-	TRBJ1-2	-	CASSQASYGYTF	TGTGCCAGCAGCCAAGCTAGCTATGGCTACACCTTC